This T cell receptor (beta chain) derives from a study of regulatory T cells in long-lasting Graves disease. Findings of the study overall: Segments TRBV28, TRBJ1-2 and TRBJ2-5 showed preferential usage in persistent disease.

This clonotype was detected a few times. As yet, its antigen is unknown. Documented time point: persistent/refractory GD, antithyroid drugs over 5 years with positive TRAb. PBMCs provided the RNA from which the TCR library was made. Relying on iRepertoire HTBI primers and Arm-PCR of CDR3 regions, the team built TCR beta libraries. Original processing methods: Among the samples, 60 to 65 TRBV and 14 TRBJ segments were identified. TCRdb reanalysed the multiplex PCR reads using MiXCR and keeps one entry per CDR3 protein. TCRdb's processing, not the authors', yielded these V and J calls. The sample consists of 400,000 to 450,000 distinct CDR3 sequences, roughly a quarter of them appearing once. Germline V gene lookup returns CDR1 LNHDA and CDR2 SQIVND (reference sequence). V was clipped by 7 bases and J by 0 bases, with 16 bases between them. The CDR3 covers 16 residues.

J is TRBJ1-5 and V is TRBV19; a weak D match, TRBD1 (5 bases). This clonotype was obtained from a female donor with Graves disease. This specimen consisted of peripheral blood mononuclear cells (PBMCs), obtained when the disease was refractory, from a patient treated with antithyroid drugs. The CDR3 nucleotides are TGTGCCAGTATTAGGTCGACAGCGGATAGCAATCAGCCCCAGCATTTT. This translates into CASIRSTADSNQPQHF. The full variable domain, with the rest looked up from reference TRBV19 and TRBJ1-5, is DGGITQSPKYLFRKEGQNVTLSCEQNLNHDAMYWYRQDPGQGLRLIYYSQIVNDFQKGDIAEGYSVSREKKESFPLTVTSAQKNPTAFYLCASIRSTADSNQPQHFGDGTRLSIL.